The sequence of this TCR beta chain was determined in a study of blood T cell repertoires in COVID-19. The CDR3 is 14 residues long. Germline V lookup: CDR1 MNHEY, CDR2 SVGAGI. V was trimmed by 8 bases and J by 1 base, leaving 11 bases between them. This clone was counted only a few times. Here immunoSEQ multiplex PCR was the method, and the copy in TCRdb shows in-frame clones only, minus some. The data contain about 51,000 clones, more than 85% of them seen just once; the ten biggest clones take up 3% to 3.5%. This chain links TRBV6-5 with TRBJ2-2; no firm D call. The receptor was isolated from a man between 45 and 60 years old with acute or convalescent COVID-19. The specimen sequenced was peripheral blood. CDR3 in amino acids: CASRILGNTGELFF. The CDR3 DNA reads TGTGCCAGCCGAATACTCGGGAACACCGGGGAGCTGTTTTTT.